Following are 25 T cell receptor beta chains from one sample sequenced in a study of blood T cell repertoires in COVID-19. Profiling relied on immunoSEQ multiplex PCR, and the TCRdb table lists in-frame clones only, not all of them. The profile shows some 90,000 clones, 75% to 85% of them singletons. The specimen sequenced was peripheral blood. These receptors were collected from a woman in her seventies with acute or convalescent COVID-19.

The chain joins TRBV5-1 to TRBJ1-5; weak D call: TRBD1 (5 bases). Germline CDR1 reads SGHRS; CDR2 reads YFSETQ. V dropped 0 bases and J dropped 7 bases, with 14 bases sitting between them. This CDR3 region has 15 residues. The CDR3 reads CASSLESGPRQPQHF. As DNA, the CDR3 is TGCGCCAGCAGCTTGGAGTCAGGGCCCCGACAGCCCCAGCATTTT.

V and J are TRBV11-3 and TRBJ2-3; 7 positions agree with TRBD1. The CDR3 consists of 16 residues. V was pared by 4 bases and J by 0 bases, with 7 bases of the junction left unmatched. CDR1 is SGHNT and CDR2 is YENEEA in the germline V gene. The CDR3 sequence: CASSSGAGGSTDTQYF. CDR3 sequence (DNA): TGTGCCAGCAGCTCCGGGGCAGGGGGTAGCACAGATACGCAGTATTTT.

The chain combines TRBV21-1 with TRBJ1-1; TRBD1 is the table's D call and was not checked against the DNA. TRBV21-1 is given as a pseudogene. The CDR3 has 20 residues. CDR3 DNA: TGTGCCAGCAGCACAGGCCCCTCACCGGGACAGGAGAGGCCGAACACTGAAGCTTTCTTT. Translated: CASSTGPSPGQERPNTEAFF.

This clone is a singleton in its sample. The chain couples TRBV4-2 to TRBJ2-4; D may be TRBD2 (5 bases). CDR1 and CDR2 from the germline V gene are LGHNA and YNFKEQ. The CDR3 runs 14 residues. Trimming cost V 6 bases and J 8 bases, with 17 bases left between them. The CDR3: CASRESVGVDIQYF. The CDR3 nucleotides are TGTGCCAGCAGGGAGAGTGTGGGAGTTGACATTCAGTACTTC.

The chain carries TRBV7-9 and TRBJ2-3; no clear D gene. Germline CDR1 and CDR2: SEHNR and FQNEAQ (reference sequence). V was pared by 5 bases and J by 3 bases, with 9 bases between. CDR3 length: 13 amino acids. The CDR3 coding sequence is TGTGCCAGCAGCCACCCAGTGACAGATACGCAGTATTTT. Protein: CASSHPVTDTQYF.

The V call is TRBV6-5, the J call TRBJ2-7; 9 bases align to TRBD2. CDR3 length: 15 amino acids. J was trimmed by 2 bases and V by 6 bases; bases with no gene match: 8. Germline lookup yields CDR1 MNHEY and CDR2 SVGAGI. CDR3 sequence (DNA): TGTGCCAGCAGCCCCTCCGGACTAGCGACCTACGAGCAGTACTTC. This sequence encodes CASSPSGLATYEQYF.

This chain joins TRBV5-4 and TRBJ1-2; possible D gene TRBD1, 6 bases. The CDR3 spans 14 residues. V was pared by 1 base and J by 1 base, with 8 bases between. Germline V gene lookup returns CDR1 SGHNT and CDR2 YYREEE (reference sequence). CDR3 region: CASSLPGVNYGYTF. CDR3 in DNA: TGTGCCAGCAGCTTGCCAGGGGTTAACTATGGCTACACCTTC.

This clone was counted a single time. This chain joins TRBV7-9 and TRBJ2-7, with 10 bases matching TRBD2. The V gene's germline CDR1 is SEHNR and CDR2 FQNEAQ (reference sequence). Trimming at V came to 1 base and at J to 1 base, leaving 7 bases not matched to a gene. CDR3 length: 17 amino acids. In DNA form, the CDR3 reads TGTGCCAGCAGCTTAGGTCTAGCGGGAGTGAATTCCTACGAGCAGTACTTC. Protein product: CASSLGLAGVNSYEQYF.

V gene TRBV5-1 combines with J gene TRBJ2-2, with 7 positions matching TRBD1. Germline values: CDR1 SGHRS, CDR2 YFSETQ. The CDR3 loop spans 16 amino acids. V lost 4 bases to trimming and J lost 5 bases; unmatched junction nucleotides: 11. CDR3 residues: CASSRLTGVETGELFF. CDR3 nucleotide sequence: TGCGCCAGCAGCCGCCTAACAGGGGTGGAGACCGGGGAGCTGTTTTTT.

This clone has only one observation. This chain joins TRBV25-1 and TRBJ1-6; D may be TRBD1 (6 bases). V lost 1 base to trimming and J lost 0 bases, with 13 bases between them. CDR1 and CDR2 from the germline V gene are MGHDK and SYGVNS. The CDR3 runs 18 residues. The CDR3 DNA reads TGTGCCAGCAGTGAATGGGGCAGAGGGGGCTCCTATAATTCACCCCTCCACTTT. Protein product: CASSEWGRGGSYNSPLHF.

The genes are TRBV20-1 and TRBJ1-6, with D unclear. Germline CDR1 is DFQATT and CDR2 is SNEGSKA (reference sequence). Trimming took off 3 bases at V and 0 bases at J, with 9 bases between the two ends. There are 15 residues in the CDR3. CDR3 bases: TGCAGTGCTAGTGCCAGTCCCTCCTATAATTCACCCCTCCACTTT. It codes for CSASASPSYNSPLHF.

This chain links TRBV9 with TRBJ1-2; no reliable D call. With 0 bases removed from V and 0 bases from J, the gap between germline ends came to 6 bases. The CDR3 has 14 residues. Germline values: CDR1 SGDLS, CDR2 YYNGEE. This chain's CDR3 is CASSVGGANYGYTF. The DNA of the CDR3 is TGTGCCAGCAGCGTAGGGGGAGCTAACTATGGCTACACCTTC. Drawing the rest from reference TRBV9 and TRBJ1-2, the complete variable domain is DSGVTQTPKHLITATGQRVTLRCSPRSGDLSVYWYQQSLDQGLQFLIQYYNGEERAKGNILERFSAQQFPDLHSELNLSSLELGDSALYFCASSVGGANYGYTFGSGTRLTVV.

CDR3 residues: CASSLVENNEQFF. CDR3 DNA sequence: TGCGCCAGCAGCTTGGTGGAGAACAATGAGCAGTTCTTC. The chain combines TRBV5-1 with TRBJ2-1; D gene unclear. The germline V and J ends were trimmed by 0 bases and 5 bases, with 6 bases remaining between them. The V gene's germline CDR1 is SGHRS and CDR2 YFSETQ. The CDR3 is made up of 13 amino acids.

The V gene is TRBV6-2 or TRBV6-3, the J gene TRBJ2-5; TRBD2 might be the D (5 bases). This CDR3 comprises 15 residues. Germline CDR1 MNHEY, CDR2 SVGEGT. Between the trimmed V and J ends, which lost 4 bases and 3 bases, there was a span of 15 bases. CDR3 DNA sequence: TGTGCCAGCAGTTCCCCGCCGGACTTTAAAGAGACCCAGTACTTC. Residues: CASSSPPDFKETQYF.

The chain recombines TRBV3-1 (or the pseudogene TRBV3-2) with TRBJ1-2, with 8 nucleotides matching TRBD1. CDR3 length: 18 residues. V shed 4 bases, J shed 3 bases, and the junction held 16 bases outside the gene matches. CDR1 is LGHDT, CDR2 YNNKEL, per germline (reference sequence). CDR3 sequence reads: CASSLRQGWELFDYGYTF. CDR3 DNA sequence: TGTGCCAGCAGCCTCAGACAGGGGTGGGAGCTGTTTGACTATGGCTACACCTTC.

V gene TRBV5-1 combines with J gene TRBJ2-3; the match to TRBD2 covers 7 bases. The germline V gene has CDR1 SGHRS and CDR2 YFSETQ. The CDR3 runs to 14 residues. V was clipped by 4 bases and J by 2 bases; unmatched bases: 4. The DNA for the CDR3 is TGCGCCAGCAGCCAAGCGGGGTACACAGATACGCAGTATTTT. Its protein is CASSQAGYTDTQYF.

V gene TRBV4-1 combines with J gene TRBJ2-3; 8 bases match TRBD1. The CDR3 covers 14 residues. J lost 3 bases, V lost 9 bases, and 8 bases had no gene match. From germline, CDR1 is MGHRA and CDR2 YSYEKL. The CDR3 DNA reads TGCGCCAGTTCTGGGACAGGTGATACAGATACGCAGTATTTT. Translating it yields CASSGTGDTDTQYF.

The chain joins TRBV6-2 or TRBV6-3 to TRBJ2-1; 8 nucleotides line up with TRBD1. The length of the CDR3 is 14 residues. CDR1 MNHEY and CDR2 SVGEGT come from the germline V gene. V dropped 2 bases and J dropped 6; count of bases not matched to a gene: 3. CDR3 amino acids: CASSYLTGGNEQFF. CDR3 in DNA: TGTGCCAGCAGTTACCTAACAGGGGGCAATGAGCAGTTCTTC.

The gene calls are TRBV3-1 (or the pseudogene TRBV3-2) and TRBJ2-4; D is ambiguous. Between the trimmed V and J ends, which lost 4 bases and 4 bases, there was a span of 11 bases. Looked up from germline, CDR1 is LGHDT and CDR2 is YNNKEL (reference sequence). This CDR3 comprises 14 residues. CDR3 bases: TGTGCCAGCAGCCTAGCAGCCGAAAAAAACATTCAGTACTTC. Translation gives CASSLAAEKNIQYF.

Worth noting for this clone: The junction departs from germline at one end; a sequencing error may be responsible. Here the CDR3 reads CASTLAAGGIF. The CDR3 DNA reads as TGTGCCAGCACCCTGGCAGCGGGGGGAATTTTC. The chain employs TRBV2 and TRBJ2-7; the match to TRBD2 covers 9 bases. Looked up from germline, CDR1 is SNHLY and CDR2 is FYNNEI. The CDR3 is made up of 11 amino acids.

This chain connects TRBV7-9 to TRBJ2-2, with a possible D match to TRBD2 (5 bases). The germline gives CDR1 SEHNR, CDR2 FQNEAQ (reference sequence). V dropped 5 bases and J dropped 2 bases, with 12 bases sitting between them. CDR3 length: 15 amino acids. Here the CDR3 DNA reads TGTGCCAGCAGCCTCATGGGGAGTAACACCGGGGAGCTGTTTTTT. Its protein product is CASSLMGSNTGELFF.

J is TRBJ1-5 and V is TRBV19; D unclear. V lost 10 bases and J 2 bases, leaving 12 bases between the germline ends. Per germline, CDR1 LNHDA and CDR2 SQIVND (reference sequence). This CDR3 has 13 amino acids. CDR3 sequence (DNA): TGTGCCACCTCAGGTGCCCGCAATCAGCCCCAGCATTTT. Protein sequence: CATSGARNQPQHF. The full variable domain, completed using reference TRBV19 and TRBJ1-5, is DGGITQSPKYLFRKEGQNVTLSCEQNLNHDAMYWYRQDPGQGLRLIYYSQIVNDFQKGDIAEGYSVSREKKESFPLTVTSAQKNPTAFYLCATSGARNQPQHFGDGTRLSIL.

The chain carries TRBV7-2 and TRBJ2-3; weak D call: TRBD2 (6 bases). The ends were cut back, 5 bases at V and 2 bases at J, with 8 bases in the middle. This CDR3 comprises 13 residues. Germline lookup yields CDR1 SGHTA and CDR2 FQGNSA. The CDR3 nucleotides read TGTGCCAGCAGCCGGGACTTCACAGATACGCAGTATTTT. It translates to CASSRDFTDTQYF.

A few counts support this clone. This chain uses TRBV9 with TRBJ1-1; D is undetermined. Germline CDR1 and CDR2: SGDLS and YYNGEE. The CDR3 spans 14 residues. Trimming pared 2 bases from V and 4 bases from J, leaving 12 bases between. CDR3 sequence (DNA): TGTGCCAGCAGCGTGGGCCCCGGTGGCACTGAAGCTTTCTTT. Translated, it gives CASSVGPGGTEAFF.

V gene TRBV7-8 combines with J gene TRBJ1-5, with TRBD1 as a possible D gene (5 bases). Trimming shortened V by 0 bases and J by 7 bases, and 13 bases separated the two germline ends. Germline CDR1 is SGHVS and CDR2 is FQNEAQ. This CDR3 spans 15 amino acids. The CDR3, as DNA: TGTGCCAGCAGCTTAGCACAATGGGGCGGCCAGCCCCAGCATTTT. Translating gives CASSLAQWGGQPQHF.